The present T cell receptor (beta chain) was sequenced within a study of CD8 T cells in ankylosing spondylitis. Study findings and constraints: Some of these motif variants have turned up before, in reports on reactive arthritis synovial fluid and blood. Seemingly distinctive of ankylosing spondylitis blood was a TCR beta motif formed by eight highly homologous variants.

As concerns this clonotype: The target antigen is unknown.

The CDR3 covers 15 residues. Germline trimming cut 1 base from V and 8 bases from J; bases unmatched to any gene: 3. Per the germline V gene, CDR1 is SGHAT and CDR2 is FQNNGV. A single record per CDR3 protein comes from TCRdb applying MiXCR to the 5' RACE reads. The sample holds a few hundred thousand distinct CDR3 sequences, approximately 20% seen once. The receptor's source is a male donor with ankylosing spondylitis. The specimen was blood, either unsorted or a sorted T cell fraction (not recorded which). V is TRBV11-2 and J is TRBJ2-1; TRBD2 agrees at 12 bases. The CDR3 DNA follows: TGTGCCAGCAGCTTAGGGACTAGCGGGGTCTATGAGCAGTTCTTC. Protein sequence: CASSLGTSGVYEQFF.